This T cell receptor (beta chain) was recovered during a study of T-cell memory formation after mild COVID-19. Study summary: There were largely donor-specific TCR clusters. Study results and limitations: From day 15 to 85, contracting clones were balanced between CD4 and CD8, whereas later expanders leaned toward CD4+.

Trimming pared 2 bases from V and 6 bases from J, leaving 15 bases between. Germline CDR1 and CDR2: SGHRS and YFSETQ. This CDR3 has 15 amino acids. Constant-segment-primed 5'RACE gave TCR alpha and TCR beta cDNA libraries with sample barcodes and UMIs. TCRdb redid the calling of the 5' RACE reads with MiXCR, one entry per CDR3 protein. This sample has fewer than 700,000 distinct CDR3 sequences; roughly 22% occur once, and the top ten carry roughly 8.1%. This clonotype has only a few counts. Its antigen is not identified. V and J are TRBV5-1 and TRBJ2-1; a possible D gene is TRBD2 (5 bases). The source of this sequence is an adult woman who had mild COVID-19 (a few samples of this study predate the infection). Cell type and time point are not known. Sequenced sample: PBMCs or a T cell subset sorted from them (not recorded which). DNA of the CDR3: TGCGCCAGCAGCTTCACTAGTGTACCACCCAATGAGCAGTTCTTC. It specifies CASSFTSVPPNEQFF. The entire variable domain, with the rest obtained from reference TRBV5-1 and TRBJ2-1, is as follows: KAGVTQTPRYLIKTRGQQVTLSCSPISGHRSVSWYQQTPGQGLQFLFEYFSETQRNKGNFPGRFSGRQFSNSRSEMNVSTLELGDSALYLCASSFTSVPPNEQFFGPGTRLTVL.